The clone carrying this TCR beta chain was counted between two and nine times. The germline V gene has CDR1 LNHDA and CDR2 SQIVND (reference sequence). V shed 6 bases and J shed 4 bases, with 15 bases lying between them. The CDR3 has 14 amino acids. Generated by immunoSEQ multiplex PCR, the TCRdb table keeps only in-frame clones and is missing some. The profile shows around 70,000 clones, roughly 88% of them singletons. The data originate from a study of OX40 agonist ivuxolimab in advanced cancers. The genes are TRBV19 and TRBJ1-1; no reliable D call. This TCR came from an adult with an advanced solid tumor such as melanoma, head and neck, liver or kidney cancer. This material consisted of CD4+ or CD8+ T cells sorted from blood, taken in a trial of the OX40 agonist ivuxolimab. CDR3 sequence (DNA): TGTGCCAGTAGATACGGGTCTAAGAGCACTGAAGCTTTCTTT. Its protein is CASRYGSKSTEAFF.